The rows below give T cell receptor beta chains drawn from one sample of a study of T-cell reconstitution after alpha-beta-depleted transplantation in children. TCRdb processed the PCR reads anew with MiXCR; each CDR3 protein has one entry. The sample lists 250,000 to 350,000 distinct CDR3 sequences; about a quarter were seen once. Sample: PBMCs, mostly from graft donor cells, taken 180 days after TCRalphabeta/CD19-depleted stem cell transplant. These receptor sequences come from a male patient aged 10 to 17 who had a stem cell transplant for acute lymphoblastic leukemia, so the T cells may come from the graft donor. Both conserved end residues are part of each CDR3. Each record gives: clone size, D gene, V gene, J gene, CDR3 length, CDR3 protein, CDR3 DNA. D genes are given only for firm matches. Where a row states a size, it is once, few, many or the class of an expanded clone; other rows omit it.

size: many; D: TRBD2; V: TRBV12-3/TRBV12-4; J: TRBJ2-2; length: 17; CDR3: CASSPRTSPVGTGELFF; DNA: TGTGCCAGCAGTCCCCGGACTAGCCCCGTGGGTACCGGGGAGCTGTTTTTT
size: few; D: TRBD1; V: TRBV10-3; J: TRBJ2-7; length: 13; CDR3: CAASGTEAYEQYF; DNA: TGTGCCGCCTCCGGGACAGAGGCCTACGAGCAGTACTTC
size: .; D: .; V: TRBV29-1; J: TRBJ2-7; length: 12; CDR3: CSVSKSSYEQYF; DNA: TGCAGCGTTAGCAAGTCTTCCTACGAGCAGTACTTC
size: few; D: TRBD2; V: TRBV2; J: TRBJ2-1; length: 22; CDR3: CASSEDLPTSGRARDSYNEQFF; DNA: TGTGCCAGCAGTGAAGATCTCCCGACTAGCGGGAGGGCACGGGACTCCTACAATGAGCAGTTCTTC
size: .; D: TRBD1; V: TRBV5-1; J: TRBJ2-7; length: 15; CDR3: CASGGQGAERYEQYF; DNA: TGCGCCAGCGGGGGACAGGGGGCGGAAAGGTACGAGCAGTACTTC
size: few; D: TRBD1; V: TRBV7-2; J: TRBJ1-3; length: 17; CDR3: CASSPIPGQGVGNTIYF; DNA: TGTGCCAGCAGCCCGATCCCAGGGCAGGGGGTCGGAAACACCATATATTTT
size: few; D: TRBD2; V: TRBV7-9; J: TRBJ2-3; length: 16; CDR3: CASSLGASGRTDTQYF; DNA: TGTGCCAGCAGCTTAGGGGCTAGCGGCCGCACAGATACGCAGTATTTT
size: .; D: TRBD2; V: TRBV28; J: TRBJ2-1; length: 19; CDR3: CASSLRSAGVYYYYNEQFF; DNA: TGTGCCAGCAGTTTAAGGTCAGCGGGAGTCTACTACTACTACAATGAGCAGTTCTTC
size: few; D: TRBD1; V: TRBV2; J: TRBJ2-3; length: 11; CDR3: CASIPGQGLNF; DNA: TGTGCCAGCATTCCGGGACAGGGCTTGAATTTT
size: .; D: TRBD1; V: TRBV7-6; J: TRBJ1-2; length: 14; CDR3: CASSPETGDYGYTF; DNA: TGTGCCAGCAGCCCAGAGACAGGGGACTATGGCTACACCTTC
size: .; D: TRBD1; V: TRBV20-1; J: TRBJ2-7; length: 13; CDR3: CSARDPDRGEQYF; DNA: TGCAGTGCTAGAGACCCCGACAGGGGCGAGCAGTACTTC
size: few; D: .; V: TRBV7-9; J: TRBJ2-5; length: 12; CDR3: CASSTRRETQYF; DNA: TGTGCCAGCAGCACCCGAAGGGAGACCCAGTACTTC
size: .; D: .; V: TRBV7-6; J: TRBJ2-5; length: 12; CDR3: CASSRALETQYF; DNA: TGTGCCAGCAGCAGGGCATTGGAGACCCAGTACTTC
size: .; D: .; V: TRBV20-1; J: TRBJ1-1; length: 12; CDR3: CSAIPVGIEAFF; DNA: TGCAGTGCTATCCCCGTGGGAATTGAAGCTTTCTTT
size: .; D: .; V: TRBV29-1; J: TRBJ2-3; length: 14; CDR3: CSVPRAGTAYTQYF; DNA: TGCAGCGTTCCGCGGGCCGGGACCGCATATACGCAGTATTTT
size: .; D: .; V: TRBV9; J: TRBJ2-3; length: 15; CDR3: CASSVVAARTDTQYF; DNA: TGTGCCAGCAGCGTAGTAGCGGCCCGCACAGATACGCAGTATTTT
size: .; D: .; V: TRBV9; J: TRBJ2-5; length: 14; CDR3: CASSNRDLQETQYF; DNA: TGTGCCAGCAGCAACCGGGACCTCCAAGAGACCCAGTACTTC
size: few; D: .; V: TRBV19; J: TRBJ2-1; length: 15; CDR3: CASSISRGIYNEQFF; DNA: TGTGCCAGTAGTATCAGTCGCGGTATTTACAATGAGCAGTTCTTC
size: .; D: .; V: TRBV7-3; J: TRBJ2-1; length: 15; CDR3: CASSLTGGQKVEQFF; DNA: TGTGCCAGCAGCTTAACGGGGGGACAGAAGGTTGAGCAGTTCTTC
size: .; D: TRBD1; V: TRBV2; J: TRBJ2-7; length: 14; CDR3: CASKATGGYYEQYF; DNA: TGTGCCAGCAAGGCGACAGGGGGCTACTACGAGCAGTACTTC
size: .; D: .; V: TRBV7-3; J: TRBJ2-2; length: 16; CDR3: CASSPQSGRRTGELFF; DNA: TGTGCCAGCAGCCCACAATCTGGTAGACGCACCGGGGAGCTGTTTTTT
size: .; D: .; V: TRBV20-1; J: TRBJ2-7; length: 14; CDR3: CSASMWVLSYEQYF; DNA: TGCAGTGCTAGTATGTGGGTGCTGTCCTACGAGCAGTACTTC
size: .; D: .; V: TRBV10-2; J: TRBJ1-4; length: 11; CDR3: CAAGDGEKLFF; DNA: TGCGCCGCGGGGGATGGCGAAAAACTGTTTTTT